This TCR beta chain was observed in a study of cytomegalovirus exposure and HLA in healthy donors (dated by TCRdb to 2015 to 2018). For the wider study: According to a later analysis, the 120 or so validation repertoires were produced on the same platform as the approximately 690 repertoires of the first cohort. The aim of the study was to test whether cataloging public T cell receptors could identify signatures of past pathogen exposure. In addition to the first cohort of roughly 700 subjects, a separate validation cohort of 120 different subjects was used. High-throughput TCR immunosequencing, statistical association of individual TCRs with disease status, and machine learning were combined to predict cytomegalovirus infection status.

The paper as a whole reports these results and caveats: Subsequent analysis determined that TCRs grouped into clusters in the first cohort also showed a tendency toward co-occurrence across the approximately 120 validation repertoires, and approximately 93% of cluster scores exceeded 0. Cytomegalovirus status was reported to be diagnosed by the classifier with high specificity and sensitivity in both the original and validation cohorts. The study gave a list of under 200 TCR beta chains associated with cytomegalovirus. A few of the identified cytomegalovirus-associated TCR beta chains were confirmed in vitro to be specific for cytomegalovirus antigens. Most TCR sequences were observed very rarely across donors, whereas some public TCRs were present in many individuals. It was suggested by the authors that the approach could potentially be generalized to other disease states and immunological phenotypes. All 120 or so repertoires were used to score co-occurrence in the validation cohort in a later analysis, because that analysis had no HLA typing for the cohort.

Receptor libraries were prepared by the immunoSEQ multiplex PCR assay. The authors processed their data as follows. A statistical classification framework was developed to diagnose cytomegalovirus status using the catalog of TCR beta chain sequences. The source is immuneACCESS, and TCRdb retained only in-frame sequences with V and J called. Part of the clones is not carried over; for the studies checked, unresolved V genes explain less than half of this, and the remainder is unexplained. D and trimming come from the DNA, and the V and J calls and clone size come from that table. The sample data list 45,000 to 70,000 clones, and around nine tenths of these were observed just once. The top ten hold 0.8% to 1.2% of the sample. The CDR3 sequence holds 16 residues, the cysteine and phenylalanine included. The only DNA kept is the CDR3, 48 bases in frame from the first base. The germline V and J ends show losses of 6 bases and 6 bases respectively, and no gene match explains 13 bases of the junction. CDR1 and CDR2 are read off the germline V gene as KGHSH and LQKENI.

About this clone: The antigen it recognizes is unknown. Base qualities are not at hand, and no much larger clone is one base apart.

Donors formed part of the validation cohort, which comprised over a hundred subjects and was distinct from the first cohort of several hundred subjects. The clonotype was recovered from a man aged 18 to 29 in good health and CMV-seronegative. In this chain, TRBV18 is recombined with TRBJ2-1; TRBD2 agrees with 8 junctional bases. Sequenced input: PBMCs. The encoded CDR3 is CASSPFGLAGVNEQFF. The nucleotide sequence is TGTGCCAGCTCCCCATTCGGGCTAGCGGGCGTCAATGAGCAGTTCTTC.